Sequencing of this T cell receptor beta chain was carried out in a study of CD8+CD57+ T cells in acquired aplastic anemia. This CDR3 spans 14 amino acids. Germline assignment: CDR1 SGHTA and CDR2 FQGNSA. Trimming stripped 1 base from V and 6 bases from J, with 12 bases between. CDR3 and TCR beta VDJ profiling relied on genomic DNA as the template. TCRdb passed the reads through MiXCR, listing each CDR3 protein once. The repertoire holds more than 100,000 distinct CDR3 sequences, with more than 40% as singletons. The sequencing input was sorted CD4+, CD8+, or CD8+CD57+ T cells (not recorded which) from PBMCs. This receptor was taken from a human donor in good health, serving as a control. The chain joins TRBV7-2 to TRBJ1-2; D is perhaps TRBD1 (5 bases). The CDR3 DNA reads TGTGCCAGCAGCTTAGGGGGCGGATCAGATGGCTACACCTTC. Translated: CASSLGGGSDGYTF.